The 6 T cell receptor beta chains below were found in one sample sequenced in a study of cytomegalovirus exposure and HLA in healthy donors. A multiplex PCR was run with 60 Vbeta primers and 13 Jbeta primers. The method was immunoSEQ multiplex PCR; TCRdb's version includes in-frame clones alone and lacks a portion of them. The sample includes 170,000 or so clones, more than 65% of them seen just once. The sample consisted of PBMCs. These receptors came from a woman aged 45-60 years in good health and CMV-seronegative.

The chain combines TRBV5-5 with TRBJ1-5; D may be TRBD1 (6 bases). Trimming shortened V by 0 bases and J by 6 bases, and 22 bases separated the two germline ends. Germline CDR1 is SGHKS and CDR2 is YYEKEE (reference sequence). The CDR3 spans 18 residues. This CDR3 is CASSLGLGPDRTSQPQHF. CDR3 sequence (DNA): TGTGCCAGCAGCTTGGGTCTGGGTCCGGACAGAACCTCTCAGCCCCAGCATTTT.

This chain uses TRBV4-1 with TRBJ2-7; 8 bases map to TRBD1. From germline, CDR1 is MGHRA and CDR2 YSYEKL. Trimming removed 2 bases from V and 2 bases from J; junction bases left unmatched: 5. The CDR3 covers 15 residues. The CDR3 DNA sequence: TGCGCCAGCAGCCAACGGGGGACAGGTCCCTACGAGCAGTACTTC. Translated: CASSQRGTGPYEQYF.

Details on this clone: The identical CDR3 is also encoded by other nucleotide sequences in the sample. V is TRBV5-1 and J is TRBJ2-5; 11 nucleotides match TRBD1. V shed 4 bases, J shed 4 bases, and the junction held 6 bases outside the gene matches. The CDR3 length is 15 residues. Germline V gives CDR1 SGHRS, CDR2 YFSETQ. This CDR3 is CASSTGQGARETQYF. The CDR3, as DNA: TGCGCCAGCAGCACAGGACAGGGGGCGCGAGAGACCCAGTACTTC.

The CDR3 DNA reads TGTGCCAGCAGGCCTGGAGCGGGGGTATATACGCAGTATTTT. It translates to CASRPGAGVYTQYF. This rearrangement joins TRBV11-2 to TRBJ2-3, with 8 bases matching TRBD2. The CDR3 spans 14 residues. Germline V gives CDR1 SGHAT, CDR2 FQNNGV. The J segment lost 7 bases and the V segment lost 6 bases, leaving 9 bases of the junction unmatched.

The rearrangement links TRBV11-3 to TRBJ2-2; D might be TRBD2 (6 bases). Trimming took off 5 bases at V and 0 bases at J, with 16 bases between the two ends. The germline V gene has CDR1 SGHNT and CDR2 YENEEA. The CDR3 totals 17 residues. CDR3 sequence (DNA): TGTGCCAGCAGCAAAGAGGCGGGGCTTTCGAACACCGGGGAGCTGTTTTTT. This translates into CASSKEAGLSNTGELFF.

The genes are TRBV29-1 and TRBJ1-2, with 7 bases matching TRBD1. The V gene end was trimmed by 1 base and the J gene end by 7 bases; junction bases not matched to a gene: 12. The CDR3 is made up of 15 amino acids. CDR1 and CDR2 from the germline V gene are SQVTM and ANQGSEA. As DNA, the CDR3 is TGCAGCGTTGAAGCTCGAGGCCAGGGGGACGGTGGCTACACCTTC. Amino acids: CSVEARGQGDGGYTF. Combining the CDR3 with reference TRBV29-1 and TRBJ1-2 gives the whole variable domain SAVISQKPSRDICQRGTSLTIQCQVDSQVTMMFWYRQQPGQSLTLIATANQGSEATYESGFVIDKFPISRPNLTFSTLTVSNMSPEDSSIYLCSVEARGQGDGGYTFGSGTRLTVV.